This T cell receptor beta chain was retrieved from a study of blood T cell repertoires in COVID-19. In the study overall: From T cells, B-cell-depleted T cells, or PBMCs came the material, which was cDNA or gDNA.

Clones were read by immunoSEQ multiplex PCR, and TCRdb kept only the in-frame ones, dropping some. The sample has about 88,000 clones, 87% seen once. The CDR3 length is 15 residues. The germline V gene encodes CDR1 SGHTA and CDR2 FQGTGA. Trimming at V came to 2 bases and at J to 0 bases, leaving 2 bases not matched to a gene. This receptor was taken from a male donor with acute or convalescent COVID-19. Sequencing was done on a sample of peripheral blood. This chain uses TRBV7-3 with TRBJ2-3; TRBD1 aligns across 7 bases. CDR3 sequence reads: CASSLWTGSTDTQYF. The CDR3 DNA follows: TGTGCCAGCAGCTTATGGACAGGCAGCACAGATACGCAGTATTTT.